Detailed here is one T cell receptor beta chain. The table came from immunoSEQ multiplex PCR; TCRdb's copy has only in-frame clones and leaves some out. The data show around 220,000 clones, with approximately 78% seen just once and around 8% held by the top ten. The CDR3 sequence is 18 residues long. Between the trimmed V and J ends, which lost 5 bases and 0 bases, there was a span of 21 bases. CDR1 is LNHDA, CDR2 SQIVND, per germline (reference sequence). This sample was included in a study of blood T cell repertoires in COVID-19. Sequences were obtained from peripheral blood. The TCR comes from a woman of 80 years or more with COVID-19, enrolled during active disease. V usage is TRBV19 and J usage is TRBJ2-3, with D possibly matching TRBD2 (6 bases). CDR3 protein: CASSDSGRGVVSTDTQYF. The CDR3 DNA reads TGTGCCAGTAGTGATAGCGGTAGGGGAGTTGTCAGCACAGATACGCAGTATTTT. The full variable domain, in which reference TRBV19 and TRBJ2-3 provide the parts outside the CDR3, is DGGITQSPKYLFRKEGQNVTLSCEQNLNHDAMYWYRQDPGQGLRLIYYSQIVNDFQKGDIAEGYSVSREKKESFPLTVTSAQKNPTAFYLCASSDSGRGVVSTDTQYFGPGTRLTVL.